These 5 T cell receptor beta chains were all obtained from the same sample, sequenced in a study of blood T cell repertoires in COVID-19. Here immunoSEQ multiplex PCR was the method, and the copy in TCRdb shows in-frame clones only, minus some. The sample lists about 400,000 clones, over 85% occurring once. Specimen: PBMCs or T cells enriched from blood (not recorded which). These receptors all stem from a woman in her 30s who had recovered from COVID-19.

The chain carries TRBV28 and TRBJ1-1, with a possible D match to TRBD1 (6 bases). Trimming cost V 6 bases and J 2 bases, with 10 bases left between them. The CDR3 is 13 residues long. From germline, CDR1 is MDHEN and CDR2 SYDVKM. The CDR3 loop is CASRYRDNTEAFF. DNA of the CDR3: TGTGCCAGCAGGTACAGGGACAACACTGAAGCTTTCTTT. The variable domain in full, with the rest retrieved from reference TRBV28 and TRBJ1-1, is DVKVTQSSRYLVKRTGEKVFLECVQDMDHENMFWYRQDPGLGLRLIYFSYDVKMKEKGDIPEGYSVSREKKERFSLILESASTNQTSMYLCASRYRDNTEAFFGQGTRLTVV.

V and J are TRBV19 and TRBJ2-1, with a possible D match to TRBD2 (6 bases). Trimming pared 11 bases from V and 2 bases from J, leaving 13 bases between. Germline-derived CDR1 and CDR2 are LNHDA and SQIVND (reference sequence). This CDR3 region has 13 residues. The CDR3 protein is CAVGRDAYNEQFF. CDR3 DNA sequence: TGTGCCGTGGGGCGGGACGCCTACAATGAGCAGTTCTTC.

The rearrangement uses TRBV6-5 and TRBJ1-1; TRBD1 agrees at 8 bases. Germline CDR1 MNHEY, CDR2 SVGAGI. The CDR3 sequence is 15 residues long. V lost 4 bases, J lost 0 bases, and 4 bases stayed unmatched. In nucleotides, the CDR3 is TGTGCCAGCAGTTCCCACAGGGGGATGAACACTGAAGCTTTCTTT. The encoded protein is CASSSHRGMNTEAFF.

This clone appeared a single time. The V call is TRBV4-2, the J call TRBJ2-7, with a possible D match to TRBD2 (5 bases). The CDR3 spans 15 residues. V lost 6 bases to trimming and J lost 0 bases, with 15 bases between them. CDR1 and CDR2 (germline): LGHNA, YNFKEQ. CDR3 region: CASRAAGKSSYEQYF. The CDR3 region has the DNA TGTGCCAGCAGGGCTGCCGGGAAGAGCTCCTACGAGCAGTACTTC.

This clone was observed a single time. The V gene is TRBV13, the J gene TRBJ2-1, with D unresolved. Trimming pared 1 base from V and 5 bases from J, leaving 9 bases between. CDR1 is PRHDT and CDR2 is FYEKMQ in the germline V gene (reference sequence). The CDR3 extends over 14 amino acids. The CDR3 loop reads CASSLEEENNEQFF. The CDR3 region has the DNA TGTGCCAGCAGCTTAGAAGAGGAAAACAATGAGCAGTTCTTC.